Listed here is a single T cell receptor (beta chain). This clone's antigen is unknown. There are no base qualities to consult, and no much larger clone falls within one base. TCRbeta CDR3 regions were amplified from genomic DNA by means of the immunoSEQ Assay, a bias-controlled multiplex PCR. Per the original workflow: Nucleated cell counts per sample were estimated from amplification of reference gene primers within the assay. To quantify the absolute abundance of each unique TCRbeta CDR3 rearrangement, sequence reads were collapsed and filtered. For each sample, productive Simpson clonality was calculated as the square root of Simpson's diversity index over productive rearrangements. TCRdb mirrors the immuneACCESS table, restricted to in-frame sequences. Some clones are absent from its copies; in checked studies, under half trace to an unresolved V gene, and the reason for the others is unknown. V, J and clone size are those of that table, while D and trimming were read from the DNA. The sample has 99,000 or so clones on record, around 81% of them singletons. The ten largest clonotypes hold 30% to 45% of the sample.

The data derive from a study of blood T cell repertoires in COVID-19 (dated by TCRdb to 2020 to 2021). Study-wide context: The collaborator samples originated in the United States, Italy and Spain and spanned the acute and convalescent phases of COVID-19. The material from the prospective study consisted of cDNA or gDNA derived from T cells, B-cell-depleted T cells, or PBMCs. The dataset comprised deeply sampled blood TCRbeta repertoires from subjects exposed to, actively infected with, or recovered from COVID-19. The repertoires were released in a freely available public database intended as a resource for research on the immune response to SARS-CoV-2. Samples came from the ongoing ImmuneRACE study (first 160 participants) plus 1,254 subjects from 6 global collaborators. The sample metadata nearly always contained a de-identified subject ID, COVID-19 status, age in years and sex. HLA class I and class II types, where available, came from metadata supplied by the sample provider rather than from assay-based typing. Results the study describes overall, beyond this receptor: Clinical and demographic metadata were provided uncurated, with the amount varying by source and participant.

Whole blood was collected in K2EDTA tubes by collaborating institutions according to the institutions' own protocols. For TCRbeta analysis, collaborator samples were shipped as frozen whole blood, as isolated PBMCs, or as DNA extracted from either sample type. The CDR3 covers 14 residues, taking in both the cysteine and the phenylalanine. Left in the record is the CDR3 DNA by itself, 42 bases read in frame from the first base. V is pared back by 2 bases and J by 1 base, with 9 bases lying between the germline termini. The germline V gene encodes CDR1 MNHEY and CDR2 SVGAGI. The receptor chain draws on TRBV6-5 and TRBJ2-7; the D gene is perhaps TRBD1, from 5 matching bases. Sequenced: peripheral blood. The sequence came from a man aged 80 or over with acute or convalescent COVID-19. In nucleotides, the sequence is TGTGCCAGCAGTTACGTCCAGGGTTCCTACGAGCAGTACTTC. Its protein reads: CASSYVQGSYEQYF.